One T cell receptor (beta chain) is described in this entry. The sample comes from a study of blood T cell repertoires in COVID-19. At the level of the study: The origin of the acute and convalescent COVID-19 samples was the United States, Italy and Spain. PBMCs, B-cell-depleted T cells, or T cells provided the cDNA or gDNA that made up the material.

Trimming took 7 bases from V and 8 from J; bases not matched to a gene: 14. Germline V gene data show CDR1 as SQVTM and CDR2 as ANQGSEA. The CDR3 is made up of 14 amino acids. Sequencing was performed with immunoSEQ multiplex PCR; in TCRdb, only in-frame clones are kept and a portion is missing. The table includes approximately 240,000 clones, around 80% detected once. Sequenced: peripheral blood. This TCR came from a human donor in a cohort sampled during active COVID-19. The V call is TRBV29-1, the J call TRBJ2-4; 7 nucleotides align to TRBD2. The CDR3: CSATWGGFGHIQYF. DNA for the CDR3: TGCAGCGCAACCTGGGGGGGTTTTGGACACATTCAGTACTTC.